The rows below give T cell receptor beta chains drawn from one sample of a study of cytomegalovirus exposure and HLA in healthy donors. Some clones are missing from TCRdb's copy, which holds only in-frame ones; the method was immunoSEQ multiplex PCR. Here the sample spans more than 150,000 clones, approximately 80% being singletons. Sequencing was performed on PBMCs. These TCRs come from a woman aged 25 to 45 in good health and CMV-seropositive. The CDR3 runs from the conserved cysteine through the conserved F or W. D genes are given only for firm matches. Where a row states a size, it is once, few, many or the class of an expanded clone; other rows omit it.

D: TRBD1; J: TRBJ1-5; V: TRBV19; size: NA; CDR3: CASTPGQGKIQPQHF; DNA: TGTGCCAGTACTCCGGGACAGGGTAAAATTCAGCCCCAGCATTTT
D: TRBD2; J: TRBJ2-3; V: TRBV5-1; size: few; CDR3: CASSGLVSTDTQYF; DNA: TGCGCCAGCAGCGGACTAGTGAGCACAGATACGCAGTATTTT
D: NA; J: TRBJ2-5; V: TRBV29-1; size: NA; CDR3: CSVGLSETQYF; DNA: TGCAGCGTTGGACTCTCAGAGACCCAGTACTTC
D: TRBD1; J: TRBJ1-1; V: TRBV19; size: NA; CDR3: CASSSDRGTEAFF; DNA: TGTGCCAGTAGTAGCGACAGGGGCACTGAAGCTTTCTTT
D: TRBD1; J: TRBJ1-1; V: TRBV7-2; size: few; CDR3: CASSLAGTANTEAFF; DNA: TGTGCCAGCAGCTTAGCCGGGACAGCTAACACTGAAGCTTTCTTT
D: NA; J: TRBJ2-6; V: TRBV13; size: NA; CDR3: CASSLRSSGANVLTF; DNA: TGTGCCAGCAGCTTAAGGAGCTCTGGGGCCAACGTCCTGACTTTC
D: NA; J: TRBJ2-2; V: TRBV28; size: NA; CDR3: CASSSPQGIYTGELFF; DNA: TGTGCCAGCAGTAGCCCCCAGGGGATCTACACCGGGGAGCTGTTTTTT
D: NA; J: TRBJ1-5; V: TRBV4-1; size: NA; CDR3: CASSQDTRGGINQPQHF; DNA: TGCGCCAGCAGCCAAGATACCCGCGGGGGGATCAATCAGCCCCAGCATTTT
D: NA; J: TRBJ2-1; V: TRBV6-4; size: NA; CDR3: CAARAAGSYNEQFF; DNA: TGTGCCGCCAGAGCAGCGGGCTCTTACAATGAGCAGTTCTTC
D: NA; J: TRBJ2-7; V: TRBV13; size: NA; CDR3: CASSSQDEQYF; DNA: TGTGCCAGCAGCTCGCAGGACGAGCAGTACTTC
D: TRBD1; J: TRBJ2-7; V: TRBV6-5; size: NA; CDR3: CASSYSTGNEQYF; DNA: TGTGCCAGCAGTTACTCGACAGGGAACGAGCAGTACTTC
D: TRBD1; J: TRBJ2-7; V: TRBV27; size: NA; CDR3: CATNGDRGYEQYF; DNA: TGTGCCACCAACGGGGACAGGGGCTACGAGCAGTACTTC
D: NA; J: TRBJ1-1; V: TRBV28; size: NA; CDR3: CASSSSARNTEAFF; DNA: TGTGCCAGCAGTTCTAGCGCCAGGAACACTGAAGCTTTCTTT
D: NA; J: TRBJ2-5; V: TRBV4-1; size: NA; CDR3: CASSQRETQYF; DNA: TGCGCCAGCAGCCAACGGGAGACCCAGTACTTC
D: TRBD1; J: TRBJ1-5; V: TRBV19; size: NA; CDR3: CASSPNRDRILQPQHF; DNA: TGTGCCAGTAGTCCTAACAGGGACAGGATACTTCAGCCCCAGCATTTT
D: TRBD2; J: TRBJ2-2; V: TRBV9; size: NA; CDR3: CASSEKGLAGGGTGELFF; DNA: TGTGCCAGCAGCGAAAAGGGACTAGCGGGGGGAGGTACCGGGGAGCTGTTTTTT
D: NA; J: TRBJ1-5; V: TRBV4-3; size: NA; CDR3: CASSPAQGLNQPQHF; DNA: TGCGCCAGCAGCCCGGCCCAGGGACTAAATCAGCCCCAGCATTTT
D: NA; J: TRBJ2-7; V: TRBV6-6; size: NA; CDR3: CASTLGGSSGDEQYF; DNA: TGTGCCAGCACCCTGGGCGGGTCCTCAGGGGACGAGCAGTACTTC
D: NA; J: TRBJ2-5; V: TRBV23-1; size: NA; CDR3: CASSQYGRVSETQYF; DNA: TGCGCCAGCAGTCAATATGGCAGGGTCTCGGAGACCCAGTACTTC
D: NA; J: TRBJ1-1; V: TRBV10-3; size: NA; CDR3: CAIKTRGNTEAFF; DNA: TGTGCCATCAAGACGCGGGGGAACACTGAAGCTTTCTTT
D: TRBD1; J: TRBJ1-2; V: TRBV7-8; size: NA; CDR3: CASSLEQGDGYTF; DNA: TGTGCCAGCAGCTTAGAACAGGGGGATGGCTACACCTTC
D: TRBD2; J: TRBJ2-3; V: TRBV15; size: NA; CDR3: CATSVGLAPSTDTQYF; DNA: TGTGCCACCAGCGTTGGACTAGCCCCCAGCACAGATACGCAGTATTTT
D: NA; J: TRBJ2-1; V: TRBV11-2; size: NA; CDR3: CASSLDLGQYNEQFF; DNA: TGTGCCAGCAGCTTAGATCTTGGACAGTACAATGAGCAGTTCTTC
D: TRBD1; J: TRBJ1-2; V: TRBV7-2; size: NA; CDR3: CASSLRTGTYGYTF; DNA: TGTGCCAGCAGCTTACGGACAGGGACCTATGGCTACACCTTC
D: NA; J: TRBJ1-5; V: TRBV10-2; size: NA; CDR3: CASSGGQGPSQPQHF; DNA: TGCGCCAGCAGTGGTGGGCAGGGCCCTTCCCAGCCCCAGCATTTT
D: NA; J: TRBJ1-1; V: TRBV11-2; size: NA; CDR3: CASSLGVGAFF; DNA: TGTGCCAGCAGCTTGGGCGTTGGAGCTTTCTTT
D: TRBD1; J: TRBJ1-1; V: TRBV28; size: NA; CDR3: CASSTILRDREDGEAFF; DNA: TGTGCCAGCAGCACCATCCTCCGGGACAGGGAGGACGGTGAAGCTTTCTTT
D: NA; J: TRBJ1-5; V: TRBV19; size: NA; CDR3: CASRSGRDQPQHF; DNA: TGTGCCAGTAGATCGGGGAGGGATCAGCCCCAGCATTTT
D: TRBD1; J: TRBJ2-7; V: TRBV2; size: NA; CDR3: CAKFRDRLYEQYF; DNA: TGTGCCAAATTCCGGGACAGACTGTACGAGCAGTACTTC
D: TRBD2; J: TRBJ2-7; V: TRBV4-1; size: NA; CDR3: CASSQVGAGETYEQYF; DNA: TGCGCCAGCAGCCAAGTGGGAGCGGGGGAGACCTACGAGCAGTACTTC
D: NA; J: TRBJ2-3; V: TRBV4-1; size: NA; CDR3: CASSQTGDTQYF; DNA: TGCGCCAGCAGCCAAACCGGGGATACGCAGTATTTT
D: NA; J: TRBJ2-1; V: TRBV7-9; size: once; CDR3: CASRMGGIPFSYNEQFF; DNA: TGTGCCAGCAGAATGGGCGGGATCCCCTTTTCCTACAATGAGCAGTTCTTC
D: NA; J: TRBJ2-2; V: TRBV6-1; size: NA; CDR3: CASSAPATVRGTGELFF; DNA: TGTGCCAGCAGTGCCCCCGCGACAGTTCGTGGGACCGGGGAGCTGTTTTTT
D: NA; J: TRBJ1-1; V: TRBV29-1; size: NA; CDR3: CSAPGSRGDFF; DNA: TGCAGCGCTCCCGGCAGTCGCGGAGATTTCTTT
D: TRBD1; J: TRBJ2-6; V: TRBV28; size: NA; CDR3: CASSLQGAGANVLTF; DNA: TGTGCCAGCAGTTTACAGGGGGCTGGGGCCAACGTCCTGACTTTC
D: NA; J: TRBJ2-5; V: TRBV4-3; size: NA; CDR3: CASSQSGTSQETQYF; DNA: TGCGCCAGCAGCCAATCCGGGACATCCCAAGAGACCCAGTACTTC
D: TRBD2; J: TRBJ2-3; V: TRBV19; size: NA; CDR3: CASSLSGTSTDTQYF; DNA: TGTGCCAGTAGTCTTAGCGGGACGAGCACAGATACGCAGTATTTT